This TCR beta chain was recovered during a study of T cell responses to AZD1222 COVID-19 vaccine. Study overall: Second-dose schedules of about 4 or about 12 weeks were combined. Study-level results: White British ancestry dominated among donors, who included more females, and clonal diversity was possibly underestimated. After the peak T cell response, and only then, were repertoires sampled.

Clones were read by immunoSEQ multiplex PCR, and TCRdb kept only the in-frame ones, dropping some. Here the sample spans 150,000 or so clones, around 92% being singletons. About this clone itself: Its specificity is unknown.

This CDR3 comprises 16 residues. The germline V gene has CDR1 SGHAT and CDR2 FQNNGV. V was clipped by 1 base and J by 8 bases; unmatched bases: 6. This TCR was recovered from an adult in good health. The sample consisted of peripheral blood, taken on day 0 of AZD1222 vaccination. V and J are TRBV11-2 and TRBJ2-1, with 12 nucleotides matching TRBD2. CDR3 amino acids: CASSLVGTSGLYEQFF. The CDR3 nucleotides are TGTGCCAGCAGCTTAGTGGGGACTAGCGGGCTCTATGAGCAGTTCTTC.